This TCR beta chain was found in a study of T cell responses to AZD1222 COVID-19 vaccine. Whole-study context: Second-dose intervals near 4 or 12 weeks were combined. Study-level points and caveats: Donor demographics were predominantly white British with a female majority; clonal diversity may be underestimated. Seropositive at baseline were only six or seven AZD1222 recipients.

Sequencing was performed with immunoSEQ multiplex PCR; in TCRdb, only in-frame clones are kept and a portion is missing. The sample records about 99,000 clones, about 90% being singletons. This clone is a singleton in its sample. Its specificity is not known. This CDR3 region has 14 residues. CDR1 and CDR2 (germline): MNHEY, SVGAGI. Trimming pared 6 bases from V and 3 bases from J, leaving 12 bases between. This TCR was recovered from an adult in good health. Sequenced material: peripheral blood, taken on day 0 of AZD1222 vaccination. V is TRBV6-5 and J is TRBJ1-5, with D unresolved. CDR3 loop: CASSGTDHNQPQHF. In DNA, the CDR3 is TGTGCCAGCAGCGGCACAGACCACAATCAGCCCCAGCATTTT.